These 23 T cell receptor beta chains were sequenced from one sample in a study of CD8 T cells in ankylosing spondylitis. TCRdb passed the 5' RACE reads through MiXCR, listing each CDR3 protein once. The sample lists 80,000 to 100,000 distinct CDR3 sequences; roughly 8.3% were seen once. Input material: blood, either unsorted or a sorted T cell fraction (not recorded which). These receptors all stem from a male donor with ankylosing spondylitis or in good health (not recorded which).

The rearrangement joins TRBV4-1 to TRBJ2-5; D possibly corresponds to TRBD2 (5 bases). The V end was cut by 4 bases, the J end by 3 bases, with 12 bases between. This CDR3 spans 14 amino acids. CDR1 and CDR2 (germline): MGHRA, YSYEKL. CDR3 in DNA: TGCGCCAGCAGCCTACGGAGGTTTGAAGAGACCCAGTACTTC. Its protein product is CASSLRRFEETQYF.

This clonotype was recorded many times. The chain employs TRBV20-1 and TRBJ1-1; no definite D call. The CDR3 has 14 amino acids. CDR1 DFQATT and CDR2 SNEGSKA come from the germline V gene (reference sequence). The V gene lost 0 bases and the J gene lost 2 bases, with 10 bases spanning the gap. The DNA for the CDR3 is TGCAGTGCTAGAGAGGTGGGCAGAAACACTGAAGCTTTCTTT. It translates to CSAREVGRNTEAFF.

The rearrangement links TRBV20-1 to TRBJ1-5, with 7 bases that match TRBD1. Germline lookup yields CDR1 DFQATT and CDR2 SNEGSKA (reference sequence). Trimming removed 2 bases from V and 6 bases from J; junction bases left unmatched: 4. The CDR3 is 13 residues long. In DNA, the CDR3 is TGCAGTGCTAGAAGGGGGCGCGGTCAGCCCCAGCATTTT. It yields the protein CSARRGRGQPQHF.

Here the CDR3 reads CASSPPSGEETQYF. CDR3 in DNA: TGTGCCAGCTCACCGCCTAGCGGAGAAGAGACCCAGTACTTC. This chain links TRBV18 with TRBJ2-5; TRBD2 matches at 7 bases. CDR3 length equals 14 residues. J was trimmed by 3 bases and V by 3 bases; bases with no gene match: 4. Germline V gives CDR1 KGHSH, CDR2 LQKENI. Filled out from reference TRBV18 and TRBJ2-5, the complete variable domain reads NAGVMQNPRHLVRRRGQEARLRCSPMKGHSHVYWYRQLPEEGLKFMVYLQKENIIDESGMPKERFSAEFPKEGPSILRIQQVVRGDSAAYFCASSPPSGEETQYFGPGTRLLVL.

This clonotype was detected ten times or more. The chain links TRBV10-3 to TRBJ2-7, with no clear D. Per the germline V gene, CDR1 is ENHRY and CDR2 is SYGVKD. This CDR3 spans 14 amino acids. Trimming took 0 bases from V and 2 from J, leaving 8 bases between them. The CDR3 spells CAISESGRTYEQYF. The CDR3 DNA follows: TGTGCCATCAGTGAGTCGGGCAGAACCTACGAGCAGTACTTC.

There are many counts of this clonotype. This may come from a read error, since a much larger clone is one base off. The rearrangement joins TRBV20-1 to TRBJ2-7; D might be TRBD1 (5 bases). Germline V gene data show CDR1 as DFQATT and CDR2 as SNEGSKA (reference sequence). The ends were cut back, 3 bases at V and 2 bases at J, with 14 bases in the middle. The CDR3 contains 14 residues. CDR3 amino acids: CSASPAAGTYEQYF. Here the CDR3 DNA reads TGCAGTGCTAGCCCCGCTGCAGGGACCTACGAGCAGTACTTC.

The sample holds many counts of this clonotype. CDR3 sequence: CASSLTGGGTGELFF. The CDR3 DNA follows: TGTGCCAGCAGCTTAACAGGGGGTGGTACCGGGGAGCTGTTTTTT. This chain links TRBV7-3 with TRBJ2-2, with D tentatively TRBD1 (6 bases). The CDR3 runs 15 residues. The V end lost 0 bases, the J end lost 5 bases, and 10 bases lay between the germline ends. From germline, CDR1 is SGHTA and CDR2 FQGTGA.

This clonotype was seen many times. V gene TRBV11-2 combines with J gene TRBJ2-1; 11 nucleotides agree with TRBD2. The V gene's germline CDR1 is SGHAT and CDR2 FQNNGV. The V gene end was trimmed by 5 bases and the J gene end by 4 bases; junction bases not matched to a gene: 19. The CDR3 length is 20 residues. CDR3 in DNA: TGTGCCAGCAGCCGAGGGGTCGGGACTAGCGGCCCCGGAAGGTACAATGAGCAGTTCTTC. It specifies CASSRGVGTSGPGRYNEQFF.

This clonotype was counted many times. This chain uses TRBV20-1 with TRBJ2-1; D perhaps matches TRBD2 (5 bases). The CDR3 runs 13 residues. The V gene's germline CDR1 is DFQATT and CDR2 SNEGSKA (reference sequence). The germline V and J ends were trimmed by 5 bases and 12 bases, with 20 bases remaining between them. The CDR3 nucleotides are TGCAGTGCTCCGGAGGAGTTGCGTTATCGGCAGTTCTTC. Protein: CSAPEELRYRQFF.

This clonotype was observed at least ten times. This chain uses TRBV10-3 with TRBJ1-2; perhaps TRBD1 as D (5 bases). The length of the CDR3 is 15 residues. Trimming stripped 4 bases from V and 6 bases from J, with 18 bases between. Germline loops: CDR1 ENHRY, CDR2 SYGVKD. CDR3 residues: CAISAREGVGDGYTF. The CDR3 DNA sequence: TGTGCCATCAGTGCACGAGAAGGGGTGGGGGATGGCTACACCTTC.

This clonotype was recorded at least ten times. V and J are TRBV7-2 and TRBJ1-5, with D possibly matching TRBD1 (5 bases). CDR1 is SGHTA, CDR2 FQGNSA, per germline. The V gene lost 4 bases and the J gene lost 2 bases, with 12 bases spanning the gap. The CDR3 contains 15 residues. The CDR3 bases are TGTGCCAGCAGCTCGCTCGGGACGGGCAATCAGCCCCAGCATTTT. It translates to CASSSLGTGNQPQHF. The entire variable domain, with the rest obtained from reference TRBV7-2 and TRBJ1-5, is as follows: GAGVSQSPSNKVTEKGKDVELRCDPISGHTALYWYRQSLGQGLEFLIYFQGNSAPDKSGLPSDRFSAERTGGSVSTLTIQRTQQEDSAVYLCASSSLGTGNQPQHFGDGTRLSIL.

This clonotype was detected many times. The gene calls are TRBV29-1 and TRBJ2-3; D is possibly TRBD1 (6 bases). The CDR3 spans 14 residues. Germline-derived CDR1 and CDR2 are SQVTM and ANQGSEA. V was clipped by 5 bases and J by 1 base, with 13 bases between them. The CDR3 nucleotides are TGCAGCGTTTCAGACAGGTCACGCACAGATACGCAGTATTTT. It translates to CSVSDRSRTDTQYF.

This clonotype was seen many times. CDR3 sequence reads: CASSLRARGEQFF. The CDR3, as DNA: TGTGCCAGCAGCTTGAGGGCCCGTGGTGAGCAGTTCTTC. This chain connects TRBV11-3 to TRBJ2-1; tentative D call: TRBD2 (5 bases). Trimming took off 3 bases at V and 9 bases at J, with 12 bases between the two ends. Germline V CDR1 and CDR2: SGHNT, YENEEA. CDR3 size: 13 residues.

This clonotype was observed many times. The chain couples TRBV7-8 to TRBJ2-1, with D perhaps matching TRBD1 or TRBD2 (5 bases each). This CDR3 contains 14 residues. V shed 0 bases and J shed 10 bases, with 13 bases lying between them. The germline V gene has CDR1 SGHVS and CDR2 FQNEAQ. For the CDR3, the DNA is TGTGCCAGCAGCTTAGCGAGGGGCCGTAAAGAGCAGTTCTTC. This sequence encodes CASSLARGRKEQFF.

This clonotype has a handful of counts. The CDR3 is CASRVGANTGELFF. Written as DNA, the CDR3 is TGCGCCAGCCGAGTAGGCGCGAACACCGGGGAGCTGTTTTTT. This rearrangement joins TRBV10-2 to TRBJ2-2; D remains ambiguous. The V end was cut by 8 bases, the J end by 0 bases, with 10 bases between. CDR3 length equals 14 residues. Germline CDR1 reads WSHSY; CDR2 reads SAAADI.

Many counts were recorded for this clonotype. The V and J genes are TRBV5-1 and TRBJ1-3; D not resolved. Germline V gene lookup returns CDR1 SGHRS and CDR2 YFSETQ. Deletions cut 0 bases from V and 0 bases from J, with 10 bases between. The CDR3 consists of 16 residues. CDR3 DNA sequence: TGCGCCAGCAGCTTGGATCCGGAGAGCTCTGGAAACACCATATATTTT. Translating gives CASSLDPESSGNTIYF. The variable domain in full, with the rest retrieved from reference TRBV5-1 and TRBJ1-3, is KAGVTQTPRYLIKTRGQQVTLSCSPISGHRSVSWYQQTPGQGLQFLFEYFSETQRNKGNFPGRFSGRQFSNSRSEMNVSTLELGDSALYLCASSLDPESSGNTIYFGEGSWLTVV.

V is TRBV6-1 and J is TRBJ1-2; no clear D. This CDR3 has 14 residues. Germline-derived CDR1 and CDR2 are MNHNS and SASEGT. Trimming took 6 bases from V and 4 from J, leaving 15 bases between them. The CDR3 sequence: CASRTPGRLYGYTF. The CDR3, as DNA: TGTGCCAGCAGAACACCGGGCCGACTCTATGGCTACACCTTC.

This clonotype has at least ten counts. The chain couples TRBV6-2 or TRBV6-3 to TRBJ2-3; 7 nucleotides match TRBD2. This CDR3 has 17 residues. Germline CDR1 and CDR2: MNHEY and SVGEGT. V was pared by 6 bases and J by 2 bases, with 14 bases of the junction left unmatched. As DNA, the CDR3 is TGTGCCAGCAGCTGGGAGTTGGAGCGGGATAACACAGATACGCAGTATTTT. Translation: CASSWELERDNTDTQYF.

This clonotype showed up many times. The CDR3 DNA reads as TGTGCCAGCAGTTACGAACTAGCGGGAGGGCTGAACACCGGGGAGCTGTTTTTT. This translates into CASSYELAGGLNTGELFF. V usage is TRBV6-2 or TRBV6-3 and J usage is TRBJ2-2; 13 bases fit TRBD2. Germline V gene sequence: CDR1 MNHEY, CDR2 SVGEGT. CDR3 length: 18 amino acids. V was clipped by 2 bases and J by 1 base; unmatched bases: 4.

This clonotype showed up just once. This could be a read error, since a much larger clone is one nucleotide away. V and J are TRBV11-3 and TRBJ2-1; D perhaps matches TRBD2 (5 bases). Germline-derived CDR1 and CDR2 are SGHNT and YENEEA. V dropped 2 bases and J dropped 5 bases, with 13 bases sitting between them. The length of the CDR3 is 15 residues. The CDR3 loop reads CASSLTGWSNNEQFF. In DNA form, the CDR3 reads TGTGCCAGCAGCTTAACGGGGTGGTCGAACAATGAGCAGTTCTTC. Together with reference TRBV11-3 and TRBJ2-1, the CDR3 gives the full variable domain: EAGVVQSPRYKIIEKKQPVAFWCNPISGHNTLYWYLQNLGQGPELLIRYENEEAVDDSQLPKDRFSAERLKGVDSTLKIQPAELGDSAVYLCASSLTGWSNNEQFFGPGTRLTVL.

This clonotype was found a few times. V usage is TRBV5-8 and J usage is TRBJ1-1, with D maybe TRBD1 (6 bases). Germline V CDR1 and CDR2: SGHTS, YDEGEE. V was cut by 0 bases and J by 5 bases, with 14 bases left in between. This CDR3 comprises 15 residues. CDR3 in amino acids: CASSLEVGGATEAFF. In DNA, the CDR3 is TGTGCCAGCAGCTTGGAGGTTGGGGGGGCAACTGAAGCTTTCTTT.

This clonotype showed up many times. The chain uses TRBV7-9 and TRBJ1-1, with 9 bases fitting TRBD1. The ends lost 5 bases at V and 3 bases at J; junction bases unmatched: 4. The CDR3 has 14 amino acids. The germline V gene has CDR1 SEHNR and CDR2 FQNEAQ (reference sequence). In nucleotides, the CDR3 is TGTGCCAGCAGCGGGCGGGACAGGGACACTGAAGCTTTCTTT. Its protein is CASSGRDRDTEAFF.

This clonotype was recorded at least ten times. This chain connects TRBV6-6 to TRBJ2-1; D perhaps matches TRBD1 (6 bases). This CDR3 is 12 amino acids long. With 8 bases removed from V and 5 bases from J, the gap between germline ends came to 10 bases. CDR1 is MNHNY, CDR2 SVGAGI, per germline (reference sequence). For the CDR3, the DNA is TGTGCCAGCGCAGGGGCCAACAATGAGCAGTTCTTC. Encoded protein: CASAGANNEQFF.